One sample yielded the 8 T cell receptor beta chains listed below, sequenced in a study of CD8+CD57+ T cells in acquired aplastic anemia. CDR3 and TCR beta VDJ profiling relied on genomic DNA as the template. TCRdb re-derived calls from the reads in MiXCR, one entry per CDR3 protein. The sample lists about 170,000 distinct CDR3 sequences, around 48% occurring once. An expansion of CD8+CD57+ cells by flow cytometry had been shown in patients chosen for sequencing. The material sequenced was sorted CD4+, CD8+, or CD8+CD57+ T cells (not recorded which) from PBMCs. The receptors stem from a human donor with aplastic anemia.

This clonotype was seen many times. This sequence joins TRBV5-6 and TRBJ2-2; D gene unclear. CDR1 is SGHDT and CDR2 is YYEEEE in the germline V gene. Trimming removed 2 bases at V and 1 base at J, with 6 bases between. The CDR3 runs to 14 residues. CDR3 protein: CASSFVKNTGELFF. As DNA, the CDR3 is TGTGCCAGCAGCTTCGTCAAGAACACCGGGGAGCTGTTTTTT.

This clonotype showed up just once. A much larger clone differs from this one at a single base, so this may be a read error. The J gene is TRBJ1-3, the V gene TRBV7-9; D call uncertain. Germline V lookup: CDR1 SEHNR, CDR2 FQNEAQ (reference sequence). CDR3 length equals 15 residues. CDR3 in amino acids: CASSLGQSSGSTIYF. CDR3 in DNA: TGTGCCAGCAGCTTAGGGCAGAGCTCTGGAAGCACCATATATTTT.

The chain has TRBV20-1 and TRBJ2-7; TRBD1 aligns across 10 bases. Germline CDR1 DFQATT, CDR2 SNEGSKA (reference sequence). There are 17 residues in the CDR3. J gave up 4 bases and V 1 base, and 13 bases lay outside the gene matches. CDR3 nucleotides: TGCAGTGCTAGAGGGGTCACAGGGACAGGGGAGGGGTACGAGCAGTACTTC. Amino acids: CSARGVTGTGEGYEQYF.

Turning to this clonotype: The germline gene is not matched at one end of the junction; a read error may be the cause. The chain links TRBV2 to TRBJ1-1; D is perhaps TRBD1 (5 bases). The CDR3 is made up of 14 amino acids. Germline V CDR1 and CDR2: SNHLY, FYNNEI. The CDR3 here is CASSDGRVNTESFF. CDR3 nucleotides: TGTGCCAGCAGTGACGGCAGGGTGAACACTGAATCTTTCTTT. The full variable domain, completed using reference TRBV2 and TRBJ1-1, is EPEVTQTPSHQVTQMGQEVILRCVPISNHLYFYWYRQILGQKVEFLVSFYNNEISEKSEIFDDQFSVERPDGSNFTLKIRSTKLEDSAMYFCASSDGRVNTESFFGQGTRLTVV.

The chain couples TRBV24-1 to TRBJ2-7; 12 bases align to TRBD1. J gave up 6 bases and V 4 bases, and 6 bases lay outside the gene matches. Germline CDR1 reads KGHDR; CDR2 reads SFDVKD. CDR3 length equals 15 residues. Here the CDR3 reads CATSDTGTGGLEQYF. The CDR3 bases are TGTGCCACCAGTGACACCGGGACAGGGGGCCTCGAGCAGTACTTC.

The rearrangement uses TRBV20-1 and TRBJ2-7; no reliable D call. V lost 3 bases and J lost 4, with 4 bases in between. Germline V gene data show CDR1 as DFQATT and CDR2 as SNEGSKA (reference sequence). This CDR3 has 10 residues. CDR3: CSARVYEQYF. CDR3 in DNA: TGCAGTGCTAGGGTTTACGAGCAGTACTTC.

V is TRBV5-4 and J is TRBJ2-5, with 11 bases matching TRBD2. This CDR3 region has 16 residues. Germline CDR1 SGHNT, CDR2 YYREEE (reference sequence). Trimming took 3 bases from V and 5 from J; bases not matched to a gene: 9. The DNA for the CDR3 is TGTGCCAGCAGCTCCTCACTAGCGGGAGTAGTTGAGACCCAGTACTTC. This sequence encodes CASSSSLAGVVETQYF.

This chain joins TRBV19 and TRBJ1-3; D unclear. Trimming took off 6 bases at V and 0 bases at J, with 3 bases between the two ends. CDR1 is LNHDA, CDR2 SQIVND, per germline (reference sequence). This CDR3 has 12 residues. In DNA form, the CDR3 reads TGTGCCAGTAGCAACTCTGGAAACACCATATATTTT. Protein product: CASSNSGNTIYF.